This T cell receptor (beta chain) was sequenced in a study of response to subunit inactivated influenza vaccine (dated by TCRdb to about 2018). Regarding the complete study: Deep quantitative T cell receptor repertoire profiling was used in the study to track responses to a trivalent subunit inactivated influenza vaccine. Summary of the overall study and its limitations: The authors suggested that each seasonal influenza vaccination may recruit only a limited number of new T cells.

This clonotype appeared a few times. There is no known antigen for this receptor. No quality values exist for individual bases; no much larger clone is one base distant. The library was prepared using RT-PCR. The sequencer was an Illumina HiSeq 2500. TCRdb's own reprocessing of the public reads used fastp at Q25 and MiXCR and kept productive beta chains. Identical CDR3 protein sequences are pooled into one entry, listed with their most common genes and DNA. This sample comprises hundreds of thousands of distinct CDR3 sequences, over 11% of them detected only once. The ten largest clones capture approximately 7% of the sample. There are 12 amino acids in the CDR3, from cysteine to phenylalanine inclusive. Only the CDR3 DNA is retained, 36 bases long and in frame from the first base. V is pared back by 7 bases and J by 5 bases, with 11 bases lying between the germline termini. The germline V gene gives CDR1 as MNHEY and CDR2 as SVGAGI.

The chain uses TRBV6-5 and TRBJ1-2; confidence is insufficient to name the D gene. The sequences come from PBMCs from blood, collected 14 days before vaccination. The sequence was collected from a man aged 50-60 years who received an inactivated influenza vaccine. Donor details come from another sample of the same person, matched by shared clones. For the CDR3, the sequence is CASTYAGYGYTF. In nucleotides, the sequence is TGTGCCAGCACATACGCCGGATATGGCTACACCTTC.